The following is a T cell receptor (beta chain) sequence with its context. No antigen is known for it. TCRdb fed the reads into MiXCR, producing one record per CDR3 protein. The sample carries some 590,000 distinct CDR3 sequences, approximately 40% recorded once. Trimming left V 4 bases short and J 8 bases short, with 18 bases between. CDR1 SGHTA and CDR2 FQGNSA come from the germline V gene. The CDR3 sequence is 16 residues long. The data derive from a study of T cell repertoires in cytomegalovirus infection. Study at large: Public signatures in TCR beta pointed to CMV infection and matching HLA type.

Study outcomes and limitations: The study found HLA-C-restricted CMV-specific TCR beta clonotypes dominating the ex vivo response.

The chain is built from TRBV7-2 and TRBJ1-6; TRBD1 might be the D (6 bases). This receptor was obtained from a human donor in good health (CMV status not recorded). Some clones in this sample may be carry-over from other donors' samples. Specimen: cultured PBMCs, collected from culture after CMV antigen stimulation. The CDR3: CASSYRWTDIDSPLHF. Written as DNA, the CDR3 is TGTGCCAGCAGCTATCGGTGGACAGATATAGATTCACCCCTCCACTTT.